The source of this TCR beta chain is a study of regulatory T cells in long-lasting Graves disease. Study-level results: Between persistent patients, a few thousand public clonotypes were shared, exceeding the approximately 940 shared between new patients. Segments TRBV28, TRBJ1-2 and TRBJ2-5 showed preferential usage in persistent disease. What was studied was peripheral blood only, and not thyroid tissue.

To make TCR beta libraries, researchers used iRepertoire HTBI primers and Arm-PCR of CDR3 regions. Using its own MiXCR run on the multiplex PCR reads, TCRdb lists one record per CDR3 protein. The sample includes 300,000 to 400,000 distinct CDR3 sequences, over 15% of them seen just once. About this clonotype: The antigen is unknown.

Germline values: CDR1 WSHSY, CDR2 SAAADI. The CDR3 consists of 13 residues. V was shortened by 4 bases and J by 2 bases, with 6 bases between the two germline ends. This sample's time point: newly diagnosed GD, antithyroid drugs for less than 3 months. Isolated PBMC RNA provided the starting material for the TCR library. The patients were drawn from one endocrinology department in Xi'an, China. These same records also appear under a second study, on T cells in Graves' hyperthyroidism and ophthalmopathy.

V usage is TRBV10-2 and J usage is TRBJ1-5; D may be TRBD1 (5 bases). The sample in question was peripheral blood mononuclear cells (PBMCs), obtained at new diagnosis, from a patient treated with antithyroid drugs. The sequence derives from a man in his forties or fifties with Graves disease. CDR3 nucleotide sequence: TGCGCCAGCAGTGTAGGGGGCAATCAGCCCCAGCATTTT. Translated: CASSVGGNQPQHF.